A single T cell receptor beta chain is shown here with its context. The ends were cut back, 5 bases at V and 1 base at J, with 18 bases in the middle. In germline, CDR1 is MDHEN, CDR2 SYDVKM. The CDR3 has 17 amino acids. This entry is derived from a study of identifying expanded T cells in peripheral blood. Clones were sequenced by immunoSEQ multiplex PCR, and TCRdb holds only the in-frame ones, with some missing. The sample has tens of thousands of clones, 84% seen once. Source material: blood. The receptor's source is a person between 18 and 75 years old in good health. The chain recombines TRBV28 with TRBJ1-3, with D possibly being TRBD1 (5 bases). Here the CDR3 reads CASSPGGYGRSGNTIYF. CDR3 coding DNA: TGTGCCAGCAGTCCCGGGGGATACGGCCGTTCTGGAAACACCATATATTTT.